Shown below are 5 T cell receptor beta chains from a single sample sequenced in a study of cytomegalovirus exposure and HLA in healthy donors listed by TCRdb under 2017. Library creation used the immunoSEQ multiplex PCR assay. The multiplex PCR relied on a mix of 60 forward primers for TCR Vbeta segments and 13 reverse primers for TCR Jbeta segments. TCRdb took over this immuneACCESS table, retaining in-frame rearrangements with V and J assigned. Such tables are incomplete; in checked studies, under half of the missing clones stem from an unresolved V gene, and the remainder is unexplained. The sample has some 120,000 clones on record, roughly 78% of them singletons. The ten largest clonotypes hold roughly 5.7% of the sample. Sample: PBMCs. These receptors were collected from a man aged 30-40 years in good health and CMV-seronegative.

The chain joins TRBV19 to TRBJ2-3; 8 bases match TRBD1. V gave up 7 bases and J gave up 4 bases; unmatched junction bases: 7. The length of the CDR3 is 14 residues. Germline CDR1 reads LNHDA; CDR2 reads SQIVND (reference sequence). The CDR3, as DNA: TGTGCCAGTAAGGACAGGGCGTTCGCAGATACGCAGTATTTT. Translating gives CASKDRAFADTQYF.

The genes are TRBV25-1 and TRBJ1-3, with D tentatively TRBD1 (5 bases). V lost 6 bases to trimming and J lost 2 bases, with 11 bases between them. The germline V gene encodes CDR1 MGHDK and CDR2 SYGVNS. The CDR3 length is 14 residues. CDR3 DNA: TGTGCCAGCAGCCGACAGAGGCCTGGAAACACCATATATTTT. Residues: CASSRQRPGNTIYF.

The table lists this clone with a few counts. V and J are TRBV4-1 and TRBJ1-3, with D possibly matching TRBD1 (5 bases). In germline, CDR1 is MGHRA, CDR2 YSYEKL. V gave up 5 bases and J gave up 4 bases, with 21 bases separating them. This CDR3 has 17 residues. The CDR3 sequence is CASSSYLGAAGGNTIYF. CDR3 DNA: TGCGCCAGCAGCTCGTACCTCGGGGCTGCGGGGGGAAACACCATATATTTT.

This chain joins TRBV27 and TRBJ1-1, with 7 bases aligning to TRBD1. V trimming: 2 bases; J trimming: 0 bases; junction bases outside the gene matches: 9. Per germline, CDR1 MNHEY and CDR2 SMNVEV (reference sequence). This CDR3 spans 17 amino acids. The CDR3 loop is CASSLRGTAIMNTEAFF. CDR3 coding DNA: TGTGCCAGCAGTTTAAGGGGGACAGCCATCATGAACACTGAAGCTTTCTTT.

Turning to this clone: The same CDR3 can be traced to other DNA sequences in this sample. The chain is built from TRBV19 and TRBJ1-1; D is perhaps TRBD1 (5 bases). The germline V and J ends were trimmed by 3 bases and 0 bases, with 8 bases remaining between them. The germline CDR1 and CDR2 sequences are LNHDA and SQIVND (reference sequence). CDR3 length equals 14 residues. The DNA of the CDR3 is TGTGCCAGTAGTATCGGACAACTGAACACTGAAGCTTTCTTT. This gives the protein CASSIGQLNTEAFF.